Sequencing of this T cell receptor beta chain was carried out in a study of early T cells in non-severe SARS-CoV-2 infection. Broader study findings: Private and CD4 specificities were missed by VDJdb matching, skewed to anti-spike CD8.

Unmatched junction bases numbered 9, after V lost 4 bases and J lost 3 bases. Germline lookup yields CDR1 DFQATT and CDR2 SNEGSKA (reference sequence). The length of the CDR3 is 16 residues. Attachment of unique molecular identifiers was made to individual cDNA molecules. TCRdb recomputed calls from the 5' RACE reads with MiXCR, one row per CDR3 protein. The profile shows about 83,000 distinct CDR3 sequences, roughly an eighth of them singletons. This clonotype was detected a few times. The antigen remains unidentified. The receptor's source is an adult who was a healthcare worker with PCR-confirmed SARS-CoV-2 infection or an uninfected control (not recorded which). The source material was whole blood. The chain employs TRBV20-1 and TRBJ2-7, with 13 bases identical to TRBD2. The CDR3 bases are TGCAGTGCTAATCAGATGGGACTAGCGGGAATCTACGAGCAGTACTTC. Translating gives CSANQMGLAGIYEQYF.